This is a list of T cell receptor beta chains from one sample in a study of blood T cell repertoires in COVID-19. Profiling relied on immunoSEQ multiplex PCR, and the TCRdb table lists in-frame clones only, not all of them. The sample lists a few hundred thousand clones, 80% to 90% seen once, with 1.5% to 2.5% in the top ten. The material sequenced was PBMCs or T cells enriched from blood (not recorded which). All receptors derive from a man aged 40-50 years in a cohort exposed to, infected with or recovered from COVID-19 (not recorded which). The CDR3 runs from the conserved cysteine through the conserved F or W. A D gene is named only where the DNA matches it firmly. Only some rows state a clone size, as once, few, many or a class for expanded clones.

size	V	D	J	DNA	CDR3
NA	TRBV7-3	TRBD1	TRBJ2-3	TGTGCCAGCAGCTCGGGACAGGGGATGGATACGCAGTATTTT	CASSSGQGMDTQYF
NA	TRBV14	TRBD2	TRBJ2-1	TGTGCCAGCAGCCCCCAGCGGACTAGCGGGAGATCGGGTTACAATGAGCAGTTCTTC	CASSPQRTSGRSGYNEQFF
NA	TRBV27	TRBD1	TRBJ2-4	TGTGCCAGCAGTAAACCCGGGACAGGGGCTGTCATTCAGTACTTC	CASSKPGTGAVIQYF
NA	TRBV24-1	TRBD1	TRBJ2-7	TGTGCCACCAGTGCATCCGGGACAGGCTACGAGCAGTACTTC	CATSASGTGYEQYF
NA	TRBV6-4	NA	TRBJ1-4	TGTGCCGCTACAGACAGAGTGAATGAAAAACTGTTTTTT	CAATDRVNEKLFF
once	TRBV7-2	TRBD1	TRBJ1-1	TGTGCCAGCAGCTCCGACAGGGACACTGAAGCTTTCTTT	CASSSDRDTEAFF
NA	TRBV4-1	TRBD2	TRBJ2-7	TGCGCCAGCAGCCGGGAGGCGGGAGGGACCTACGAGCAGTACTTC	CASSREAGGTYEQYF
NA	TRBV5-1	NA	TRBJ1-3	TGCGCCAGCAGCTTGGCCGTGACAGAAGGAAACACCATATATTTT	CASSLAVTEGNTIYF
NA	TRBV4-1	NA	TRBJ2-7	TGCGCCAGCAGCCAGAGACAGGCGAACCCCTACGAGCAGTACTTC	CASSQRQANPYEQYF
NA	TRBV4-1	NA	TRBJ2-5	TGCGCCAGCAGCCAAAACGGAGCGGAGGGGTCCCAAGAGACCCAGTACTTC	CASSQNGAEGSQETQYF
once	TRBV10-1	NA	TRBJ1-3	TGCGCCAGCAGTGGACGACAGGCTCCTGGAAACACCATATATTTT	CASSGRQAPGNTIYF
NA	TRBV18	TRBD1	TRBJ1-4	TGTGCCAGCTCACCCCTTCTCCCGACAGGGGGCGCGTTTGATGAAAAACTGTTTTTT	CASSPLLPTGGAFDEKLFF
NA	TRBV10-1	NA	TRBJ2-3	TGCGCCAGTAGCCGGACAGCAGGAGATACGCAGTATTTT	CASSRTAGDTQYF
once	TRBV7-9	NA	TRBJ1-1	TGTGCCAGCAGCCCACAGGGAAATGAAGCTTTCTTT	CASSPQGNEAFF
NA	TRBV11-2	NA	TRBJ2-2	TGTGCCAGCAGCGAAAACCGGGGGTCCGGGGAGCTGTTTTTT	CASSENRGSGELFF
NA	TRBV6-4	TRBD1	TRBJ2-3	TGTGCCAGCAGTGACTCTGGGACAGCCACAGATACGCAGTATTTT	CASSDSGTATDTQYF
NA	TRBV27	TRBD1	TRBJ1-1	TGTGCCAGCAGTTTAGGGACAGAGGACTTAAGAGCTTTCTTT	CASSLGTEDLRAFF
NA	TRBV19	TRBD1	TRBJ1-2	TGTGCCAGTAGTTCCGCGATTGGACAGGGGGCACATGGCTACACCTTC	CASSSAIGQGAHGYTF
NA	TRBV6-5	TRBD1	TRBJ1-4	TGTGCCAGCAGAAGACAGGGGGCGCCGGATGAAAAACTGTTTTTT	CASRRQGAPDEKLFF
NA	TRBV5-1	NA	TRBJ1-2	TGCGCCAGCAGCTCCTCCTTATATGGCTACACCTTC	CASSSSLYGYTF
NA	TRBV27	TRBD1	TRBJ2-1	TGTGCCAGCAGGTCCGGGACAGGGGTATCGTATGAGCAGTTCTTC	CASRSGTGVSYEQFF
NA	TRBV29-1	TRBD1	TRBJ1-5	TGCAGCGTGGCAACAGGGGGAAATAGCAATCAGCCCCAGCATTTT	CSVATGGNSNQPQHF
NA	TRBV3-1/TRBV3-2	TRBD1	TRBJ2-2	TGTGCCAGCACCAAACGAGGGGGCCCCAACACCGGGGAGCTGTTTTTT	CASTKRGGPNTGELFF
NA	TRBV7-3	TRBD1	TRBJ2-1	TGTGCCAGCAGCTCGATCCTGATAACCGGGACAGGGAGGAATGAGCAGTTCTTC	CASSSILITGTGRNEQFF
NA	TRBV10-2	NA	TRBJ1-5	TGCGCCAGCAGTGAGTCGGAGGAGAGTCAGCCCCAGCATTTT	CASSESEESQPQHF
NA	TRBV9	NA	TRBJ2-1	TGTGCCAGCAGCGCACGGGGGTGGGACAATGAGCAGTTCTTC	CASSARGWDNEQFF
NA	TRBV29-1	NA	TRBJ1-2	TGCAGCGCCGGTCGAGCCGCCTATGGCTACACCTTC	CSAGRAAYGYTF
once	TRBV7-2	TRBD2	TRBJ2-7	TGTGCCAGCAGCCCCCGGACTAGCCCCTCCTACGAGCAGTACTTC	CASSPRTSPSYEQYF
NA	TRBV11-3	TRBD2	TRBJ2-1	TGTGCCAGCAGCCTACTGGGACTAGCGGGAGGCAATGAGCAGTTCTTC	CASSLLGLAGGNEQFF
NA	TRBV24-1	TRBD1	TRBJ2-2	TGTGCCACCAGTCCTGGACAGGGGAACACCGGGGAGCTGTTTTTT	CATSPGQGNTGELFF
few	TRBV29-1	TRBD2	TRBJ2-7	TGCAGCGGGGGTAGCGGGAGGGCTAACGAGCAGTACTTC	CSGGSGRANEQYF
NA	TRBV19	NA	TRBJ1-1	TGTGCCAGTAGTCTACCATCCGGGATAGGTGAAGCTTTCTTT	CASSLPSGIGEAFF
NA	TRBV2	NA	TRBJ1-6	TGTGCCAGCAGTGAGAGGGTCTTCAATAATTCACCCCTCCACTTT	CASSERVFNNSPLHF
NA	TRBV28	NA	TRBJ1-6	TGTGCCAGCAGCTATGATTCACCCCTCCACTTT	CASSYDSPLHF
NA	TRBV6-4	TRBD2	TRBJ2-1	TGTGCCAGCAGTCCTTTTGGACTAGCGGGAGGGTCCTACAATGAGCAGTTCTTC	CASSPFGLAGGSYNEQFF
NA	TRBV2	TRBD1	TRBJ1-4	TGTGCCAGCAGGGGGGTGACAGGGGTAGAAAAACTGTTTTTT	CASRGVTGVEKLFF
NA	TRBV28	TRBD1	TRBJ2-1	TGTGCCAGCTCTGGGACAGAGATCCGGTTCTTC	CASSGTEIRFF
NA	TRBV9	NA	TRBJ2-2	TGTGCCAGCAGCATTGGGGGGACTCTATTAACCGGGGAGCTGTTTTTT	CASSIGGTLLTGELFF
NA	TRBV29-1	NA	TRBJ1-2	TGCAGCCCCCGGAGGGCTAACTATGGCTACACCTTC	CSPRRANYGYTF
NA	TRBV5-5	NA	TRBJ2-7	TGTGCCAGCAGCTTGTTGGGAGTTTCCTACGAGCAGTACTTC	CASSLLGVSYEQYF
NA	TRBV27	TRBD1	TRBJ2-7	TGTGCCAGCAGTCCCGGACAGGGCAAGCAGTACTTC	CASSPGQGKQYF
NA	TRBV7-3	TRBD2	TRBJ2-2	TGTGCCAGCAGCTTAACTGGCGGGAGTAGGACCGGGGAGCTGTTTTTT	CASSLTGGSRTGELFF
NA	TRBV28	TRBD2	TRBJ2-2	TGTGCCAGCGGACTAGTGGCCAACGGGGAGCTGTTTTTT	CASGLVANGELFF
NA	TRBV21-1	NA	TRBJ1-2	TGTGCCAGCAGCAGTAAGATGCTAGGGGGCATAGGCTATGGCTACACCTTC	CASSSKMLGGIGYGYTF
NA	TRBV27	NA	TRBJ2-7	TGTGCCAGCAGTCCCTGGCGGGGCCATTCCTACGAGCAGTACTTC	CASSPWRGHSYEQYF
NA	TRBV5-1	TRBD1	TRBJ1-6	TGCGCCAGCAGCGCAGGACAGGGGGTTGGTTCAGTCTCACCCCTCCACTTT	CASSAGQGVGSVSPLHF
NA	TRBV7-2	NA	TRBJ1-5	TGTGCCAGCAGTCGAGGACACTACAATCAGCCCCAGCATTTT	CASSRGHYNQPQHF
NA	TRBV28	NA	TRBJ2-2	TGTGCCAGCAAAAGAGAGGAAATTAACACCGGGGAGCTGTTTTTT	CASKREEINTGELFF
NA	TRBV7-9	NA	TRBJ1-5	TGTGCCAGCAGCTCGACTACAGGGTTACAGCCCCAGCATTTT	CASSSTTGLQPQHF
NA	TRBV27	TRBD2	TRBJ2-3	TGTGCCAGCAGTTTATACGCGGGAGGGCCGGTTTTGGGGTTAGATACGCAGTATTTT	CASSLYAGGPVLGLDTQYF
NA	TRBV7-9	TRBD2	TRBJ2-3	TGTGCCAGCAGCTTAAGGGTTAGCGGGGGTCGCCGGGGCACAGATACGCAGTATTTT	CASSLRVSGGRRGTDTQYF